A single sample is the source of the 17 T cell receptor beta chains below, sequenced in a study of blood T cell repertoires in COVID-19. Here immunoSEQ multiplex PCR was the method, and the copy in TCRdb shows in-frame clones only, minus some. Among some 170,000 clones listed, roughly 87% were seen once. The sample taken for sequencing was peripheral blood. These receptors originate from a woman aged 45-65 years with acute or convalescent COVID-19.

This chain connects TRBV4-1 to TRBJ1-5, with D possibly matching TRBD1 (5 bases). CDR3 size: 13 residues. V lost 5 bases to trimming and J lost 6 bases, with 11 bases between them. CDR1 is MGHRA, CDR2 YSYEKL, per germline. The CDR3 reads CASSESGFQPQHF. CDR3 in DNA: TGCGCCAGCAGCGAATCAGGGTTTCAGCCCCAGCATTTT.

The DNA for the CDR3 is TGTGCCAGTAGTATTTACCGGGACACCTATCAGCCCCAGCATTTT. Amino acids: CASSIYRDTYQPQHF. V gene TRBV19 combines with J gene TRBJ1-5, with D possibly matching TRBD1 (6 bases). Trimming shortened V by 3 bases and J by 5 bases, and 14 bases separated the two germline ends. Per germline, CDR1 LNHDA and CDR2 SQIVND (reference sequence). The CDR3 has 15 amino acids.

As DNA, the CDR3 is TGTGCCACCAGCAGAGAGTGGACTAGTTACGGGGAGCTGTTTTTT. It is translated as CATSREWTSYGELFF. The J gene is TRBJ2-2, the V gene TRBV15; 7 bases agree with TRBD2. Looked up from germline, CDR1 is LNHNV and CDR2 is YYDKDF (reference sequence). The CDR3 runs 15 residues. With V trimmed by 0 bases and J by 7 bases, 5 bases remained unmatched.

The J gene is TRBJ1-6, the V gene TRBV7-2; D gene uncertain. The germline CDR1 and CDR2 sequences are SGHTA and FQGNSA. Trimming removed 6 bases from V and 0 bases from J, with 6 bases in between. The CDR3 runs to 14 residues. DNA for the CDR3: TGTGCCAGCAGAAGGAGCTCCTATAATTCACCCCTCCACTTT. Amino acid sequence: CASRRSSYNSPLHF.

Details on this clone: The sample has other DNA sequences that encode this CDR3 too. V is TRBV30 and J is TRBJ2-7; D is undetermined. Trimming pared 5 bases from V and 2 bases from J, leaving 7 bases between. The V gene's germline CDR1 is GTSNPN and CDR2 SVGIG (reference sequence). CDR3 length: 11 residues. The CDR3 loop is CAWSSAYEQYF. The DNA for the CDR3 is TGTGCCTGGTCGTCCGCCTACGAGCAGTACTTC.

The genes are TRBV5-5 and TRBJ1-2; D unclear. CDR3 size: 13 residues. V lost 4 bases and J lost 8, with 15 bases in between. Germline assignment: CDR1 SGHKS and CDR2 YYEKEE (reference sequence). The CDR3 sequence: CASSREMNWGYTF. In DNA form, the CDR3 reads TGTGCCAGCAGCCGGGAAATGAATTGGGGCTACACCTTC.

The chain is built from TRBV2 and TRBJ2-1; 8 bases align to TRBD1. The V segment lost 11 bases and the J segment 4 bases; nucleotides outside the gene matches: 13. Germline CDR1 is SNHLY and CDR2 is FYNNEI. This CDR3 has 15 amino acids. In nucleotides, the CDR3 is TGTGCCGCCTTGTCGAGGACAGGGAAGTACAATGAGCAGTTCTTC. Translated: CAALSRTGKYNEQFF.

The genes are TRBV7-2 and TRBJ1-1, with 7 bases identical to TRBD1. The CDR3 sequence is 14 residues long. The V gene's germline CDR1 is SGHTA and CDR2 FQGNSA. V lost 2 bases to trimming and J lost 4 bases; unmatched junction nucleotides: 4. For the CDR3, the DNA is TGTGCCAGCAGCTTACCTCCAGGGGGCACTGAAGCTTTCTTT. Translation gives CASSLPPGGTEAFF.

This chain connects TRBV6-2 or TRBV6-3 to TRBJ2-1; 12 bases agree with TRBD1. The trim removed 0 bases at V and 2 bases at J, leaving 5 bases unmatched. Germline assignment: CDR1 MNHEY and CDR2 SVGEGT. CDR3 length: 18 amino acids. Here the CDR3 DNA reads TGTGCCAGCAGTTACTCGAGGGACAGGGGGCGTACCTACAATGAGCAGTTCTTC. This gives the protein CASSYSRDRGRTYNEQFF.

The chain uses TRBV6-5 and TRBJ1-1; TRBD1 matches at 11 bases. The CDR3 loop spans 15 amino acids. J lost 4 bases, V lost 1 base, and 2 bases had no gene match. Germline CDR1 and CDR2: MNHEY and SVGAGI. The CDR3 DNA reads as TGTGCCAGCAGTTACTTTGGGACAGGGGGCACTGAAGCTTTCTTT. It yields the protein CASSYFGTGGTEAFF.

The chain uses TRBV19 and TRBJ1-1; 8 positions agree with TRBD1. Germline CDR1 and CDR2: LNHDA and SQIVND (reference sequence). The CDR3 extends over 14 amino acids. J lost 5 bases, V lost 6 bases, and 8 bases had no gene match. The CDR3 loop is CASRFTGGGTEAFF. CDR3 sequence (DNA): TGTGCCAGTAGATTTACAGGGGGGGGGACTGAAGCTTTCTTT.

This chain connects TRBV25-1 to TRBJ2-3; 7 nucleotides agree with TRBD1. There are 16 residues in the CDR3. Trimming cost V 0 bases and J 5 bases; bases outside gene matches: 8. The V gene's germline CDR1 is MGHDK and CDR2 SYGVNS. CDR3 residues: CASSEYGGQLVDTQYF. The CDR3 DNA sequence: TGTGCCAGCAGTGAATATGGGGGACAGTTGGTAGATACGCAGTATTTT.

This chain connects TRBV18 to TRBJ2-1; tentative D call: TRBD2 (5 bases). Per germline, CDR1 KGHSH and CDR2 LQKENI. The germline V and J ends were trimmed by 2 bases and 3 bases, with 14 bases remaining between them. The CDR3 loop spans 16 amino acids. This CDR3 reads CASSPGLSGFYNEQFF. CDR3 nucleotides: TGTGCCAGCTCACCAGGCTTATCGGGGTTCTACAATGAGCAGTTCTTC.

The chain couples TRBV19 to TRBJ1-2, with 8 positions matching TRBD1. The germline V gene has CDR1 LNHDA and CDR2 SQIVND (reference sequence). The trim removed 5 bases at V and 3 bases at J, leaving 8 bases unmatched. This CDR3 spans 15 amino acids. The DNA for the CDR3 is TGTGCCAGTAGTCCAGGACAGGGAGGCTACTATGGCTACACCTTC. Translation: CASSPGQGGYYGYTF. Full variable domain (remainder filled in from reference TRBV19 and TRBJ1-2): DGGITQSPKYLFRKEGQNVTLSCEQNLNHDAMYWYRQDPGQGLRLIYYSQIVNDFQKGDIAEGYSVSREKKESFPLTVTSAQKNPTAFYLCASSPGQGGYYGYTFGSGTRLTVV.

This clone was counted once. The chain uses TRBV3-1 (or the pseudogene TRBV3-2) and TRBJ2-5; D is ambiguous. V lost 4 bases and J 8 bases, leaving 11 bases between the germline ends. The CDR3 runs to 12 residues. Per germline, CDR1 LGHDT and CDR2 YNNKEL (reference sequence). CDR3: CASSLKWATQYF. The CDR3 region has the DNA TGTGCCAGCAGCCTCAAATGGGCTACCCAGTACTTC.

This clone has a handful of counts. CDR3 sequence (DNA): TGTGCCAGCAGCGCCAGGGGCGAGGACACTGAAGCTTTCTTT. It specifies CASSARGEDTEAFF. The V gene is TRBV9, the J gene TRBJ1-1, with D tentatively TRBD1 (6 bases). The CDR3 runs 14 residues. Per germline, CDR1 SGDLS and CDR2 YYNGEE. Between the trimmed V and J ends, which lost 3 bases and 3 bases, there was a span of 12 bases.

J is TRBJ1-5 and V is TRBV29-1; D not resolved. The CDR3 is 13 residues long. The V end lost 7 bases, the J end lost 1 base, and 11 bases lay between the germline ends. Germline assignment: CDR1 SQVTM and CDR2 ANQGSEA. The CDR3 nucleotides read TGCAGCGCTAGCGTGACCAGCAATCAGCCCCAGCATTTT. Translating gives CSASVTSNQPQHF.